This T cell receptor (beta chain) comes out of a study of blood T cell repertoires in COVID-19. Clones were sequenced by immunoSEQ multiplex PCR, and TCRdb holds only the in-frame ones, with some missing. The sample includes 300,000 or so clones, 85% to 90% seen only once; the top ten take about 9.4%. The CDR3 is made up of 16 amino acids. The germline V gene has CDR1 MRHNA and CDR2 SNTAGT. After removal of 10 bases from V and 1 base from J, the junction contained 11 bases not matched to a gene. The sequenced sample consisted of PBMCs or T cells enriched from blood (not recorded which). This chain joins TRBV6-4 and TRBJ2-2; 8 bases agree with TRBD1. This receptor was identified in a woman under 30 who had recovered from COVID-19. The CDR3 DNA is TGTGCCAACAGCGCTTGGGGACAGGAGAACACCGGGGAGCTGTTTTTT. As protein: CANSAWGQENTGELFF.